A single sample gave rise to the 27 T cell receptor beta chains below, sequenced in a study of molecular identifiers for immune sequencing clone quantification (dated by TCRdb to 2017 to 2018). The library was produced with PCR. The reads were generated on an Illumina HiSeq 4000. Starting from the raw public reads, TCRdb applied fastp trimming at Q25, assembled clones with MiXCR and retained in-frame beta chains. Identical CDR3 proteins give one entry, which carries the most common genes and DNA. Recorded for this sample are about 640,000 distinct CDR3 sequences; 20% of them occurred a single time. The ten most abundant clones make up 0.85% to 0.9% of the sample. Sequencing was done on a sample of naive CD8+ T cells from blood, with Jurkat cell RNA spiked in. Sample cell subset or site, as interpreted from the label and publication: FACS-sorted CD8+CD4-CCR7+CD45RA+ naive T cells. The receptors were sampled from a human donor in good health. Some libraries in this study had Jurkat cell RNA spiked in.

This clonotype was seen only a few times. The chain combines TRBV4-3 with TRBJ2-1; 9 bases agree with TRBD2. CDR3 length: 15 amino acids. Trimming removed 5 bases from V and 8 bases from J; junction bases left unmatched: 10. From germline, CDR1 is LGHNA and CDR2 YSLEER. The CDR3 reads CASSITSGSFYEQFF. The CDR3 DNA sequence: TGCGCCAGCAGCATTACTAGCGGGTCTTTCTATGAGCAGTTCTTC.

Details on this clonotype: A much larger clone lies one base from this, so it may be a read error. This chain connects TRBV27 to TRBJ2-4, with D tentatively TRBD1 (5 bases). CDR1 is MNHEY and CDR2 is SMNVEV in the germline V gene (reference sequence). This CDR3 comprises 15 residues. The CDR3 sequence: CTSSQTGVAKNIQYF. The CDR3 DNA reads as TGTACCAGCAGTCAAACAGGAGTTGCCAAAAACATTCAGTACTTC.

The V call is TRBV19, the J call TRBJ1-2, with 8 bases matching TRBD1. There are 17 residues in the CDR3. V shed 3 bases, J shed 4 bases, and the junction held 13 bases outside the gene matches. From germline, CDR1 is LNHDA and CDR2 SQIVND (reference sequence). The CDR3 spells CASSMGPTQGALYGYTF. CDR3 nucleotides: TGTGCCAGTAGTATGGGGCCTACTCAGGGGGCTCTCTATGGCTACACCTTC.

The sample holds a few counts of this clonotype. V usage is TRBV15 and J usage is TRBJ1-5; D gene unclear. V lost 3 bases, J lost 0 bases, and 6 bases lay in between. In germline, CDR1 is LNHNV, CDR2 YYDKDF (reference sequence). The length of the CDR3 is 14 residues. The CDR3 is CATSRTDSNQPQHF. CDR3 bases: TGTGCCACCAGCAGGACGGATAGCAATCAGCCCCAGCATTTT.

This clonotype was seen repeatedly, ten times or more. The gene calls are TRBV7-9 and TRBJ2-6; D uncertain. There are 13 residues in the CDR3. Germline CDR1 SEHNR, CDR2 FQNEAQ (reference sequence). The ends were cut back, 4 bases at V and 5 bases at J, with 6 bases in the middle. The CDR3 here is CASSSGWANVLTF. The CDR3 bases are TGTGCCAGCAGCTCTGGCTGGGCCAACGTCCTGACTTTC.

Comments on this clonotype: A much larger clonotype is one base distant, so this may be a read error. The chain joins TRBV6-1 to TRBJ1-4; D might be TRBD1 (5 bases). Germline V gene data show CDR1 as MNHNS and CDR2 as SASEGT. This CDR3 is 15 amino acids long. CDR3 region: CASSEPQGVDEKLSF. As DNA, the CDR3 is TGTGCCAGCAGTGAACCTCAGGGCGTTGATGAAAAACTGTCTTTT.

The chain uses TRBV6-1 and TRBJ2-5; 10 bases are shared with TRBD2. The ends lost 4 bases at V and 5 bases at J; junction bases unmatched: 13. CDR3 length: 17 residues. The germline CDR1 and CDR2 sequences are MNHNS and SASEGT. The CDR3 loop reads CASSALAGQSYGETQYF. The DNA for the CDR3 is TGTGCCAGCAGTGCACTAGCGGGACAGAGTTATGGTGAGACCCAGTACTTC.

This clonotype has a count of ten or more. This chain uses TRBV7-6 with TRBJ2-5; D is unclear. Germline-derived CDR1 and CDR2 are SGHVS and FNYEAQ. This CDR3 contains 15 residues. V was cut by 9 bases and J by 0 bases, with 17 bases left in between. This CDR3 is CASRRAPLDQETQYF. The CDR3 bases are TGTGCCAGTAGAAGGGCTCCCCTGGACCAAGAGACCCAGTACTTC.

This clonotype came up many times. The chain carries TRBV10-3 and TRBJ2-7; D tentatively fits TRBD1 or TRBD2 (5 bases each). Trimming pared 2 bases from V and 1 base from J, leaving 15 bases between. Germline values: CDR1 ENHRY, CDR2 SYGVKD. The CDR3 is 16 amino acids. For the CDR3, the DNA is TGTGCCATCAGTGAGGGTTACGGGGCGAAGTCCTACGAGCAGTACTTC. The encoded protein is CAISEGYGAKSYEQYF.

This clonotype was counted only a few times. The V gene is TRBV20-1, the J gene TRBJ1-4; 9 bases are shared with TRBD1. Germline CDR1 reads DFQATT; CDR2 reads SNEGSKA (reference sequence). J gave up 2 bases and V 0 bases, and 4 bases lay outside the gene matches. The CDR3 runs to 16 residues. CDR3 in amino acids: CSARDWDRATNEKLFF. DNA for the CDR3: TGCAGTGCTAGAGATTGGGACAGGGCGACTAATGAAAAACTGTTTTTT.

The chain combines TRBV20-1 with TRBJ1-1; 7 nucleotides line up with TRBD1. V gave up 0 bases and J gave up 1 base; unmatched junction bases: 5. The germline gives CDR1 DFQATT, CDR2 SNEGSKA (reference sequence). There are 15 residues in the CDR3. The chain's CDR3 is CSARDPDRANTEAFF. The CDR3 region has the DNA TGCAGTGCTAGAGACCCTGACAGGGCGAACACTGAAGCTTTCTTT.

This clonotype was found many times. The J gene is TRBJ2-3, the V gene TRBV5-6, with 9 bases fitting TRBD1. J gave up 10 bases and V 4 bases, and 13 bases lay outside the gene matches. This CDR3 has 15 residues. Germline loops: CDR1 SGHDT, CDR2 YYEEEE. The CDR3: CASSPEGQGRLAQYF. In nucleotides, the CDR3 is TGTGCCAGCAGCCCAGAAGGACAGGGGCGCTTGGCGCAGTATTTT. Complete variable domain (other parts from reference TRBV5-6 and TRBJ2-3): DAGVTQSPTHLIKTRGQQVTLRCSPKSGHDTVSWYQQALGQGPQFIFQYYEEEERQRGNFPDRFSGHQFPNYSSELNVNALLLGDSALYLCASSPEGQGRLAQYFGPGTRLTVL.

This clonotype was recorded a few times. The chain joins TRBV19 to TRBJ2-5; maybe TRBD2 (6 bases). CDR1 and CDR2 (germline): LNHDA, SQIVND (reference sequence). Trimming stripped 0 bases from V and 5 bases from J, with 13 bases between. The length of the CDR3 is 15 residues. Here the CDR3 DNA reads TGTGCCAGTAGTATAGAGGAGGGGCTACGGGAGACCCAGTACTTC. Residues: CASSIEEGLRETQYF. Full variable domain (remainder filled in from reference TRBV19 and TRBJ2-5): DGGITQSPKYLFRKEGQNVTLSCEQNLNHDAMYWYRQDPGQGLRLIYYSQIVNDFQKGDIAEGYSVSREKKESFPLTVTSAQKNPTAFYLCASSIEEGLRETQYFGPGTRLLVL.

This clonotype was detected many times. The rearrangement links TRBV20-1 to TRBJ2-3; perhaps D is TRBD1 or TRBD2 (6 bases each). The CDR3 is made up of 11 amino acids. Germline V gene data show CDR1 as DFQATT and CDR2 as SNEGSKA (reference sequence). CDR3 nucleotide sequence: TGCGGAGGGGGGCCGACAGATACGCAGTATTTT. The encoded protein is CGGGPTDTQYF.

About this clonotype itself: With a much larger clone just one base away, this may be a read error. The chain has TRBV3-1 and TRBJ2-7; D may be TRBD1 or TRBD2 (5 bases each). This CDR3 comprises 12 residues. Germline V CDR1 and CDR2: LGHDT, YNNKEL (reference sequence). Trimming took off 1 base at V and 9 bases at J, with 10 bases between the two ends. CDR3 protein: CASSQGGDGQYF. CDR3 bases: TGTGCCAGCAGCCAAGGAGGGGACGGGCAGTACTTC.

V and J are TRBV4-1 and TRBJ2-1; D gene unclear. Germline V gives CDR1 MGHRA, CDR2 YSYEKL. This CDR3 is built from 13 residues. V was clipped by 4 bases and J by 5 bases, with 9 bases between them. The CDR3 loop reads CASSPYRDNEQFF. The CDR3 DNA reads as TGCGCCAGCAGCCCTTACCGGGACAATGAGCAGTTCTTC.

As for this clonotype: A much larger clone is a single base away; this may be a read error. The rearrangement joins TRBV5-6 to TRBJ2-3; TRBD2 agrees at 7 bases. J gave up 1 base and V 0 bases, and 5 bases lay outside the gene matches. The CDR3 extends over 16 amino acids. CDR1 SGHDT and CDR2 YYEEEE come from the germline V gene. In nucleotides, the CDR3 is TGTGCCAGCAGCTTGGGGGTTGGGGGGGGCACAGATACGCAGTATTTT. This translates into CASSLGVGGGTDTQYF.

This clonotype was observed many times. CDR3 coding DNA: TGTGCCAGCAGCCCCCCGTCCCAGCGGGAGAAGGAGCAGTACTTC. Its protein product is CASSPPSQREKEQYF. The rearrangement uses TRBV4-2 and TRBJ2-7; 8 bases map to TRBD2. The length of the CDR3 is 15 residues. Germline V gene lookup returns CDR1 LGHNA and CDR2 YNFKEQ. V gave up 4 bases and J gave up 7 bases; unmatched junction bases: 12.

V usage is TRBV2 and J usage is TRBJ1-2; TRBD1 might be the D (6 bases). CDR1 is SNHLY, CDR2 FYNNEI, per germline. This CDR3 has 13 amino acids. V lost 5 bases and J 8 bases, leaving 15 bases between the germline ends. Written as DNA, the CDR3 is TGTGCCAGCAGTTTTTCAGGGGCGAACGGCTACACCTTC. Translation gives CASSFSGANGYTF.

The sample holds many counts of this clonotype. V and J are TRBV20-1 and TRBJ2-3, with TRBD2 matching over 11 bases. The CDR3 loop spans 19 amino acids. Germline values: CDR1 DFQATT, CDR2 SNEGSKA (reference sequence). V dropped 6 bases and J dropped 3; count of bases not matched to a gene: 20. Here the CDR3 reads CSASKSSGGRQRRTDTQYF. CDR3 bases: TGCAGTGCCTCTAAATCTAGCGGGGGGCGACAAAGGAGGACAGATACGCAGTATTTT.

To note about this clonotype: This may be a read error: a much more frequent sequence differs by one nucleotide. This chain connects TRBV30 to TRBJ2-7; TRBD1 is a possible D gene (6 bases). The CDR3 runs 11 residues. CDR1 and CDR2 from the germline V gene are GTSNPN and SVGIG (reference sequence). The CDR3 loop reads CAWGTPYERYF. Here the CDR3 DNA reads TGTGCCTGGGGGACACCATACGAGCGGTACTTC.

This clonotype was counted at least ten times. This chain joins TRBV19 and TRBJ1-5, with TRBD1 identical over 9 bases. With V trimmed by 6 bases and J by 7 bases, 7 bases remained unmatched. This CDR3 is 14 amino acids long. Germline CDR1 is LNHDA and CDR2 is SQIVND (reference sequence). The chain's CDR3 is CASRPQGAGQPQHF. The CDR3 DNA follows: TGTGCCAGTAGACCACAGGGGGCCGGACAGCCCCAGCATTTT. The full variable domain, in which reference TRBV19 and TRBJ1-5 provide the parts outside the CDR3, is DGGITQSPKYLFRKEGQNVTLSCEQNLNHDAMYWYRQDPGQGLRLIYYSQIVNDFQKGDIAEGYSVSREKKESFPLTVTSAQKNPTAFYLCASRPQGAGQPQHFGDGTRLSIL.

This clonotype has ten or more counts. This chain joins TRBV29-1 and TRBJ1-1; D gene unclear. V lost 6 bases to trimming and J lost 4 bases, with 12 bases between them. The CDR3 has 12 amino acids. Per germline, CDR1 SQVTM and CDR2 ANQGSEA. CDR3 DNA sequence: TGCAGCGTATACCAGGAGGGCACTGAAGCTTTCTTT. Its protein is CSVYQEGTEAFF.

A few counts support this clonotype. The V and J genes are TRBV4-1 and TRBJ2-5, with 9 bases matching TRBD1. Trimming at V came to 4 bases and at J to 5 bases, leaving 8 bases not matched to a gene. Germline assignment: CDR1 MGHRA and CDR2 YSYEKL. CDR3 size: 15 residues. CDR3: CASSPTGQGGETQYF. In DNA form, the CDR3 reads TGCGCCAGCAGCCCCACGGGACAGGGTGGCGAGACCCAGTACTTC.

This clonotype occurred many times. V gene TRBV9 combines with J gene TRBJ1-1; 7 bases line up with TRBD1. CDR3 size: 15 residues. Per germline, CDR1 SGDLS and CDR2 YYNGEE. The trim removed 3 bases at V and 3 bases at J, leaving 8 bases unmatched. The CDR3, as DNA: TGTGCCAGCAGCGGCGCGACAGGGATCGACACTGAAGCTTTCTTT. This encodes CASSGATGIDTEAFF.

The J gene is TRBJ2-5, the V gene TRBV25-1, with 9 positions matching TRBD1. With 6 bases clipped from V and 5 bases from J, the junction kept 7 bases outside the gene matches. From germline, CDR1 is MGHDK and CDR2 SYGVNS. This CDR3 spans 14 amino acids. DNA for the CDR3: TGTGCCAGCAGGGGACAGGGTTATTCGGAGACCCAGTACTTC. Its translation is CASRGQGYSETQYF. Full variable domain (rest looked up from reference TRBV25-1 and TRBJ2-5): EADIYQTPRYLVIGTGKKITLECSQTMGHDKMYWYQQDPGMELHLIHYSYGVNSTEKGDLSSESTVSRIRTEHFPLTLESARPSHTSQYLCASRGQGYSETQYFGPGTRLLVL.

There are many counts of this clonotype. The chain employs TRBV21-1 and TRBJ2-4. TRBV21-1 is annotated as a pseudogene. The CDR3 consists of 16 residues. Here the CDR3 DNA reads TGTGCCAGCAGTCAGCTGTGGGTTCTAGCCAAAAACATTCAGTACTTC. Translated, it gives CASSQLWVLAKNIQYF.